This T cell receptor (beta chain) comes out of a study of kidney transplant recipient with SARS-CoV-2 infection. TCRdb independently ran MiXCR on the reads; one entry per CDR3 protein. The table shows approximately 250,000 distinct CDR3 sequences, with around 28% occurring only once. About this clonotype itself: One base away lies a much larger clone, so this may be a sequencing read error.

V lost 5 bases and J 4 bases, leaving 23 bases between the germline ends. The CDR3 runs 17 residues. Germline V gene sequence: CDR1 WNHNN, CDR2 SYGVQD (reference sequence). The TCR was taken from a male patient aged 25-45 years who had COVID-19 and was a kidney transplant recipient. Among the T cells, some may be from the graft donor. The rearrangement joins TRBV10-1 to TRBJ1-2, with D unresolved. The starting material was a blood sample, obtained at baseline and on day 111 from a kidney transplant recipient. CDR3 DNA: TGCGCCAGCAGTACAACCGCAAGATCGCGAAGGACCTATGGCTACACCTTC. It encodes CASSTTARSRRTYGYTF.